This TCR beta chain was sequenced during a study of technical replicates of blood from a handful of donors. This clone was counted once. Germline values: CDR1 SNHLY, CDR2 FYNNEI. The CDR3 is made up of 14 amino acids. Trimming shortened V by 7 bases and J by 2 bases, and 15 bases separated the two germline ends. Assay used: immunoSEQ multiplex PCR; TCRdb lists only in-frame clones, some missing. The profile shows some 85,000 clones, approximately 94% of them singletons. The chain recombines TRBV2 with TRBJ2-7, with D perhaps matching TRBD2 (7 bases). The source is a human donor in good health. The sequencing sample was made of T cells isolated from PBMCs. CDR3 sequence (DNA): TGTGCCAGCAAAGAAGGGGGAGGGCCCTACGAGCAGTACTTC. Amino acid sequence: CASKEGGGPYEQYF.